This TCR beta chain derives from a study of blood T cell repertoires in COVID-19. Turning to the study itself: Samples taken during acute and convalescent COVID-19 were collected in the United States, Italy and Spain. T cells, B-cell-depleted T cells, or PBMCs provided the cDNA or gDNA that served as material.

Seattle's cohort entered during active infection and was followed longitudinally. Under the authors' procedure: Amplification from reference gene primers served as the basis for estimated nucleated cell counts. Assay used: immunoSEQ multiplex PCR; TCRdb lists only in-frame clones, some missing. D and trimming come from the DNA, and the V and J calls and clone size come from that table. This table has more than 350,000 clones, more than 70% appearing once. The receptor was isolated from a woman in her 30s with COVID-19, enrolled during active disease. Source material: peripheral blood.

Written as DNA, the CDR3 is TGTGCCAGCGGGGGCAGGGTGGATCAGCCCCAGCATTTT. As protein: CASGGRVDQPQHF. This chain links TRBV28 with TRBJ1-5; a possible D gene is TRBD1 (6 bases). The germline gives CDR1 MDHEN, CDR2 SYDVKM. This CDR3 spans 13 amino acids. Trimming removed 8 bases from V and 5 bases from J, with 13 bases in between. Full variable domain (remainder filled in from reference TRBV28 and TRBJ1-5): DVKVTQSSRYLVKRTGEKVFLECVQDMDHENMFWYRQDPGLGLRLIYFSYDVKMKEKGDIPEGYSVSREKKERFSLILESASTNQTSMYLCASGGRVDQPQHFGDGTRLSIL.